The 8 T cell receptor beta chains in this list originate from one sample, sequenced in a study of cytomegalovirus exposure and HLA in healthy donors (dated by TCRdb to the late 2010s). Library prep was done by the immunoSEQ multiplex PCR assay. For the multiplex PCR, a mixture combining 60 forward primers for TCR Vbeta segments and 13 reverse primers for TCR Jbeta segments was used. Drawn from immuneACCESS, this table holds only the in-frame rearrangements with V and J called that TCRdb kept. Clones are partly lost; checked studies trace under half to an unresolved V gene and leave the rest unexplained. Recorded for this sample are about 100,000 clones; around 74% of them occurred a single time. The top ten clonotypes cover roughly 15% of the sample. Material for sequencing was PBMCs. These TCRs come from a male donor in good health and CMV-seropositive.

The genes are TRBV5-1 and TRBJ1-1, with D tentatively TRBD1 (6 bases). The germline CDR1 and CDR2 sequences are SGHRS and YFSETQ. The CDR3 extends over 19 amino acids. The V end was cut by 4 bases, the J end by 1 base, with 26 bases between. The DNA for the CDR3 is TGCGCCAGCAGCCTCGAACAGGGTAGGGGGTTAGGCACGAACACTGAAGCTTTCTTT. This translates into CASSLEQGRGLGTNTEAFF. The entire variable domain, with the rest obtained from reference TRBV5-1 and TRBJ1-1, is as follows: KAGVTQTPRYLIKTRGQQVTLSCSPISGHRSVSWYQQTPGQGLQFLFEYFSETQRNKGNFPGRFSGRQFSNSRSEMNVSTLELGDSALYLCASSLEQGRGLGTNTEAFFGQGTRLTVV.

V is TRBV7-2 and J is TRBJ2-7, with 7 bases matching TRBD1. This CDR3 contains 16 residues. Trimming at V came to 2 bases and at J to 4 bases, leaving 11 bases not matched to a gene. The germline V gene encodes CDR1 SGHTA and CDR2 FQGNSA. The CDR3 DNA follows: TGTGCCAGCAGCTTACGGGTTATAAGGGGGCAATACGAGCAGTACTTC. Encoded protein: CASSLRVIRGQYEQYF.

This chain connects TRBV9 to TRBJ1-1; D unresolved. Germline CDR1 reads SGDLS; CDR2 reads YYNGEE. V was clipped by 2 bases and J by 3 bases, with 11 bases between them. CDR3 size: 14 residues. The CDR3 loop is CASSVGVRDTEAFF. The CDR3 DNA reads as TGTGCCAGCAGCGTGGGTGTACGGGACACTGAAGCTTTCTTT.

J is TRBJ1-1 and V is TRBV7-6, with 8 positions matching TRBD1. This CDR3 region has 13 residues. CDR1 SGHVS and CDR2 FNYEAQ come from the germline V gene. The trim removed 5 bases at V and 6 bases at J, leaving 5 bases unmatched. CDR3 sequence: CASSADRGPEAFF. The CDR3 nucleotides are TGTGCCAGCAGCGCAGACAGGGGACCTGAAGCTTTCTTT.

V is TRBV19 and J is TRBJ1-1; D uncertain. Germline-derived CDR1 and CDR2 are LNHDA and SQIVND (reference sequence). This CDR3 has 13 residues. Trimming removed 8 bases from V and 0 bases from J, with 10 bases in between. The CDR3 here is CASSPTLNTEAFF. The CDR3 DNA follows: TGTGCCAGTTCTCCAACACTGAACACTGAAGCTTTCTTT.

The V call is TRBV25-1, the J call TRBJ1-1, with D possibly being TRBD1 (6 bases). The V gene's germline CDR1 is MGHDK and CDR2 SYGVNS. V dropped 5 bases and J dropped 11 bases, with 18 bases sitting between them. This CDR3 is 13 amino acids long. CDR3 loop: CASSRTTQGTAFF. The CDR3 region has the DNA TGTGCCAGCAGTCGGACCACACAGGGCACGGCTTTCTTT. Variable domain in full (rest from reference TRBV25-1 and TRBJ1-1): EADIYQTPRYLVIGTGKKITLECSQTMGHDKMYWYQQDPGMELHLIHYSYGVNSTEKGDLSSESTVSRIRTEHFPLTLESARPSHTSQYLCASSRTTQGTAFFGQGTRLTVV.

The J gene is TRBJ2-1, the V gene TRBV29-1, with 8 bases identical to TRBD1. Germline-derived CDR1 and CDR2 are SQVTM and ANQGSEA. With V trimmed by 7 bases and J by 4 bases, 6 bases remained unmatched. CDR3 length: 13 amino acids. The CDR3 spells CSGGQGVYNEQFF. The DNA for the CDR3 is TGCAGCGGAGGACAGGGTGTATACAATGAGCAGTTCTTC.

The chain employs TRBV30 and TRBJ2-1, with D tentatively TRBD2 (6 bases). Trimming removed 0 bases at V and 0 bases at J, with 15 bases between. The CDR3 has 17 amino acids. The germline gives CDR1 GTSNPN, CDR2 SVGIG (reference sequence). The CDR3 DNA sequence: TGTGCCTGGAGTGTACGGCGGGGTACCTTCTCCTACAATGAGCAGTTCTTC. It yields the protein CAWSVRRGTFSYNEQFF.